This T cell receptor (beta chain) was profiled in a study of chemoradiotherapy in HPV16-positive cancers. A word on this clone: The target antigen is unknown.

Whole-study findings and limits: HPV-specific T cells were functionally defined from only two HPV16-positive patients. In HPV16-positive patients, HPV-responsive T-cell expansion tracked better recurrence-free survival. Candidate HPV-specific clones and E7-related TCR motifs grew in tumor during treatment.

Trimming removed 9 bases at V and 0 bases at J, with 14 bases between. CDR1 and CDR2 (germline): LNHDA, SQIVND (reference sequence). The CDR3 length is 14 residues. Repertoires were sampled repeatedly during chemoradiotherapy. Only in-frame clones appear in the TCRdb table, and some are missing; sequencing was by immunoSEQ multiplex PCR. The sample holds under 15,000 clones; just under 80% are singletons and the top ten take about 2.3%. Collection took place from a patient who underwent chemoradiotherapy. The chain joins TRBV19 to TRBJ1-1; tentatively, D is TRBD1 (5 bases). The receptor comes from a human donor with HPV-associated anogenital cancer. Here the CDR3 reads CASHRGRLNTEAFF. CDR3 bases: TGTGCCAGCCACCGGGGACGGCTGAACACTGAAGCTTTCTTT.